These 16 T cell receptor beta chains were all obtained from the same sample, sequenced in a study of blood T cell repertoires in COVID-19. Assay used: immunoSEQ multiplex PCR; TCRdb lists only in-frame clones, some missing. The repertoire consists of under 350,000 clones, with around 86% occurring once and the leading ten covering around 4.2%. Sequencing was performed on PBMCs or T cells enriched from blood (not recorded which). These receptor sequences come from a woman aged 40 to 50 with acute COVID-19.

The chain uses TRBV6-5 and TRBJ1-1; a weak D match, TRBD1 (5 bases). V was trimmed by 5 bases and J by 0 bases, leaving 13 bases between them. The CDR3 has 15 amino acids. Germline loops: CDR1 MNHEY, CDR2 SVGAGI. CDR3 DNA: TGTGCCAGCAGTCTTGAAGGGGCCGTGAACACTGAAGCTTTCTTT. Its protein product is CASSLEGAVNTEAFF.

CDR3 nucleotides: TGTGCCAGCAGCTTATTGAGTAGGGGATTCAACGAGCAGTACTTC. Its protein is CASSLLSRGFNEQYF. The gene calls are TRBV7-2 and TRBJ2-7, with D possibly matching TRBD1 (5 bases). The CDR3 spans 15 residues. The germline CDR1 and CDR2 sequences are SGHTA and FQGNSA. V lost 2 bases and J lost 5, with 16 bases in between.

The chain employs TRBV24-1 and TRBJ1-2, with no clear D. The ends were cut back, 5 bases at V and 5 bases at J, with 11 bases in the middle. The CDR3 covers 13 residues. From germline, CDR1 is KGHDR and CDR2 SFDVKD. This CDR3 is CATSVDERYGYTF. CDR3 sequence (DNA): TGTGCCACCAGTGTCGACGAGAGGTATGGCTACACCTTC.

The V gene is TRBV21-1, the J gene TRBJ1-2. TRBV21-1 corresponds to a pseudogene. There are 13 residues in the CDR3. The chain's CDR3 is CASSKVREAGYTF. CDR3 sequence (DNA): TGTGCCAGCAGCAAAGTCAGGGAGGCTGGCTACACCTTC.

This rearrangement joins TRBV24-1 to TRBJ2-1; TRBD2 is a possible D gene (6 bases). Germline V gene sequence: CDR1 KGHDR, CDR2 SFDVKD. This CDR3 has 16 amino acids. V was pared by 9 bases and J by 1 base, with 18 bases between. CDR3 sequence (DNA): TGTGCCACCGGGAGCGTTAGCGGAGAGTCCTACAATGAGCAGTTCTTC. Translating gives CATGSVSGESYNEQFF.

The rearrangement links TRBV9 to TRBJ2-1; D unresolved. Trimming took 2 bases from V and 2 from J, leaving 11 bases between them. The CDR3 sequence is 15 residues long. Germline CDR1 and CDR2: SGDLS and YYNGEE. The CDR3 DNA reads TGTGCCAGCAGCGTTGGTTCTACCGCCTACAATGAGCAGTTCTTC. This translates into CASSVGSTAYNEQFF.

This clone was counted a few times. CDR3 region: CASRMREDNTEAFF. CDR3 nucleotide sequence: TGTGCCAGCCGGATGAGGGAAGATAACACTGAAGCTTTCTTT. This chain links TRBV6-5 with TRBJ1-1; no definite D call. Trimming took 8 bases from V and 2 from J, leaving 15 bases between them. This CDR3 has 14 residues. Germline V gene lookup returns CDR1 MNHEY and CDR2 SVGAGI.

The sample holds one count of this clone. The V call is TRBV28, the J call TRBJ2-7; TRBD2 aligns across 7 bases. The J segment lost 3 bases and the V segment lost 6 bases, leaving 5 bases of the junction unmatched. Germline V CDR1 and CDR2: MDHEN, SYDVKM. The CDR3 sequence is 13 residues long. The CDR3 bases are TGTGCCAGCAGCCACGGGACTATCTACGAGCAGTACTTC. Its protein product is CASSHGTIYEQYF.

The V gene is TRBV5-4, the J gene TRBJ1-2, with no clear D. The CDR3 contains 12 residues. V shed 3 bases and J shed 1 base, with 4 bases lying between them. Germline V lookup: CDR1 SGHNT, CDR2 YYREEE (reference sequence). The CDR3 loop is CASSSGNYGYTF. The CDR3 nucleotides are TGTGCCAGCAGCTCCGGTAACTATGGCTACACCTTC.

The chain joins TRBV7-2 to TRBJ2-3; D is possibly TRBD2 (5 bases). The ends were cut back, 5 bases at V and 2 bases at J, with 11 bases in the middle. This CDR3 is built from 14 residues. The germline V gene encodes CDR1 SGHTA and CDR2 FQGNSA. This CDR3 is CASSKSGYTDTQYF. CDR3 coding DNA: TGTGCCAGCAGCAAAAGCGGTTACACAGATACGCAGTATTTT.

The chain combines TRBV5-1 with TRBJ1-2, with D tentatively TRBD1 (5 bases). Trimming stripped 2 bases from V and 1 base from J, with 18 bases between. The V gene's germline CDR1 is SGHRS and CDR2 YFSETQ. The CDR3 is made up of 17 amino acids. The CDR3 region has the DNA TGCGCCAGCAGCTTTGGCGCGAAGGGGAAGGATAACTATGGCTACACCTTC. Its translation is CASSFGAKGKDNYGYTF.

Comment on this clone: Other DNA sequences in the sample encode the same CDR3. The CDR3 sequence is CASSQDRDRAYEQYF. The CDR3 region has the DNA TGCGCCAGCAGCCAAGACCGCGACAGGGCCTACGAGCAGTACTTC. This chain uses TRBV4-3 with TRBJ2-7, with 7 bases matching TRBD1. The J segment lost 2 bases and the V segment lost 0 bases, leaving 4 bases of the junction unmatched. This CDR3 region has 15 residues. Germline V lookup: CDR1 LGHNA, CDR2 YSLEER.

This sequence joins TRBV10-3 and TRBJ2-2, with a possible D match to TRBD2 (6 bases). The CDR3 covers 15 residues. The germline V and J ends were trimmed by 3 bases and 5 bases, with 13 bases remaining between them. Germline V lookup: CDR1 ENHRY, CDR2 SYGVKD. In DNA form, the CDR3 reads TGTGCCATCAGTGAAGCGGCCGGAGGGACCGGGGAGCTGTTTTTT. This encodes CAISEAAGGTGELFF.

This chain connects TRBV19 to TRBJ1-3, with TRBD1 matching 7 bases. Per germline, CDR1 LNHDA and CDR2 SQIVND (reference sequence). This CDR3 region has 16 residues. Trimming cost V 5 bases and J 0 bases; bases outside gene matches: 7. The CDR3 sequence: CASSALTGASGNTIYF. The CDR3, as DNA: TGTGCCAGTAGTGCCCTAACAGGGGCCTCTGGAAACACCATATATTTT.

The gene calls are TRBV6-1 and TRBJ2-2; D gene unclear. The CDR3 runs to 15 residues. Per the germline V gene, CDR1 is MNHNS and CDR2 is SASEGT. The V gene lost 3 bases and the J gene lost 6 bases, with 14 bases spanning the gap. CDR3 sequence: CASSEMSWSSGELFF. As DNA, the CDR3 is TGTGCCAGCAGTGAGATGAGTTGGTCGTCCGGGGAGCTGTTTTTT.

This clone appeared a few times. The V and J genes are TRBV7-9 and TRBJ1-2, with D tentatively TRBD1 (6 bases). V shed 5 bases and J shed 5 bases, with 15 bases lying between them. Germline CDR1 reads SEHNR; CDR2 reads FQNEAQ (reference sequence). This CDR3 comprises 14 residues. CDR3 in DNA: TGTGCCAGCAGCCCATCCCGGGGGGCATATGGCTACACCTTC. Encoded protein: CASSPSRGAYGYTF.